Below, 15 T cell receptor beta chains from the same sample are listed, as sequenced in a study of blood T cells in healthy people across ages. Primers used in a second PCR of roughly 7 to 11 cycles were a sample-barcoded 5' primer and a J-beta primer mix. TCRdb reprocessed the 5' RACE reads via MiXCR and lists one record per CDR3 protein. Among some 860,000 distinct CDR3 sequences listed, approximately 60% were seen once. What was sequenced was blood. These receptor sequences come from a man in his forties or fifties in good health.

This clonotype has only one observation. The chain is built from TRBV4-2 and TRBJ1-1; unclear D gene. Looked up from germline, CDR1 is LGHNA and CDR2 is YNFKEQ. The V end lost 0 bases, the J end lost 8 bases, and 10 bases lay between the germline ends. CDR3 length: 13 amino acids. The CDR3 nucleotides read TGTGCCAGCAGCCAAGAACCTGTGACCGAAGCTTTCTTT. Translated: CASSQEPVTEAFF.

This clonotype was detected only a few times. The CDR3 sequence: CASSQIADSGREQFF. The DNA of the CDR3 is TGTGCCAGCAGCCAGATCGCGGATAGCGGGAGGGAGCAGTTCTTC. The J gene is TRBJ2-1, the V gene TRBV7-3; 10 bases align to TRBD2. The germline V gene encodes CDR1 SGHTA and CDR2 FQGTGA. V lost 5 bases and J lost 10; bases outside the gene matches: 11. This CDR3 has 15 amino acids.

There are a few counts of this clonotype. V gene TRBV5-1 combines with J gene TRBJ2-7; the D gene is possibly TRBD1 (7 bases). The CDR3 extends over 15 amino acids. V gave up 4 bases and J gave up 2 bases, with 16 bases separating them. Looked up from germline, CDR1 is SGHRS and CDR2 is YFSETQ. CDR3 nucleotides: TGCGCCAGCAGCGGCGGGACAGAAAAGACCTACGAGCAGTACTTC. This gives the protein CASSGGTEKTYEQYF. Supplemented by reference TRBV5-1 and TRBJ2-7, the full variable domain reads KAGVTQTPRYLIKTRGQQVTLSCSPISGHRSVSWYQQTPGQGLQFLFEYFSETQRNKGNFPGRFSGRQFSNSRSEMNVSTLELGDSALYLCASSGGTEKTYEQYFGPGTRLTVT.

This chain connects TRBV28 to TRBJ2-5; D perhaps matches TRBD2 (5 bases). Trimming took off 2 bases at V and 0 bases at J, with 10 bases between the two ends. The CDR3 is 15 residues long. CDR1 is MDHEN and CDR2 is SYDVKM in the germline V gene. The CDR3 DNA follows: TGTGCCAGCAGTTTAGGCAGGACTTACCAAGAGACCCAGTACTTC. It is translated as CASSLGRTYQETQYF.

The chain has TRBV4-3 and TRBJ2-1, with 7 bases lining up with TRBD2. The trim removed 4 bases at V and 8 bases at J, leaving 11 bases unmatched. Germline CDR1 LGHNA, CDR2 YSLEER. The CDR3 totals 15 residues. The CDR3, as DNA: TGCGCCAGCAGCCCGAGTTTTGGGGGGGATCATGAGCAGTTCTTC. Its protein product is CASSPSFGGDHEQFF.

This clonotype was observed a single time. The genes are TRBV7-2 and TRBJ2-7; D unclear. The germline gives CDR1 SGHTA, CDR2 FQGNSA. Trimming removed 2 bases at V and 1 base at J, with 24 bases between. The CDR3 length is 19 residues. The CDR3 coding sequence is TGTGCCAGCAGCTTACCCCCACGCCCCCAGAAGGGATTGTCCTACGAGCAGTACTTC. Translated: CASSLPPRPQKGLSYEQYF.

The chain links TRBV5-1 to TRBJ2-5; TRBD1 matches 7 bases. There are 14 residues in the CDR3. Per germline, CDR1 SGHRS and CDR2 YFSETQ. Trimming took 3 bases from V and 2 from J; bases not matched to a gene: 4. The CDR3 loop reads CASSWGTEQETQYF. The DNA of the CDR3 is TGCGCCAGCAGCTGGGGGACAGAACAAGAGACCCAGTACTTC.

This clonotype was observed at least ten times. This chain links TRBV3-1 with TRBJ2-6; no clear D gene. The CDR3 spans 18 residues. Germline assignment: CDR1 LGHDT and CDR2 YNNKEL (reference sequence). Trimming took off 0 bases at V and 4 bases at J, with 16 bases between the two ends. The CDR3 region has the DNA TGTGCCAGCAGCCAAGATACGCCCTTCGGCTCCGGGGCCAACGTCCTGACTTTC. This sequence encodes CASSQDTPFGSGANVLTF.

This chain's CDR3 is CASREWGDSYNEQFF. CDR3 nucleotides: TGTGCCAGCAGAGAGTGGGGCGACTCCTACAATGAGCAGTTCTTC. The gene calls are TRBV27 and TRBJ2-1; tentatively, D is TRBD1 (5 bases). The V end was cut by 6 bases, the J end by 0 bases, with 12 bases between. The length of the CDR3 is 15 residues. Germline loops: CDR1 MNHEY, CDR2 SMNVEV (reference sequence).

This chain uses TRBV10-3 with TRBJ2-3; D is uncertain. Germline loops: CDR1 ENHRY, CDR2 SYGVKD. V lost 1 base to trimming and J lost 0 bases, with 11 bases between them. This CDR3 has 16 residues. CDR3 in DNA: TGTGCCATCAGTGAGTTGACAACCTTCAGCACAGATACGCAGTATTTT. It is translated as CAISELTTFSTDTQYF.

DNA for the CDR3: TGTGCCAGCAGCCCAACAGGACAGGGCTATGGCTACACCTTC. Its protein is CASSPTGQGYGYTF. The chain has TRBV7-3 and TRBJ1-2, with 8 bases aligning to TRBD1. Germline CDR1 is SGHTA and CDR2 is FQGTGA. The CDR3 sequence is 14 residues long. V gave up 5 bases and J gave up 4 bases; unmatched junction bases: 6. Complete variable domain (other parts from reference TRBV7-3 and TRBJ1-2): GAGVSQTPSNKVTEKGKYVELRCDPISGHTALYWYRQSLGQGPEFLIYFQGTGAADDSGLPNDRFFAVRPEGSVSTLKIQRTERGDSAVYLCASSPTGQGYGYTFGSGTRLTVV.

The CDR3 loop reads CSARRASTEAFF. The CDR3 bases are TGCAGTGCTCGTCGGGCGAGCACTGAAGCTTTCTTT. V and J are TRBV20-1 and TRBJ1-1, with unresolved D. Germline lookup yields CDR1 DFQATT and CDR2 SNEGSKA (reference sequence). The CDR3 is 12 residues long. Deletions cut 5 bases from V and 4 bases from J, with 11 bases between.

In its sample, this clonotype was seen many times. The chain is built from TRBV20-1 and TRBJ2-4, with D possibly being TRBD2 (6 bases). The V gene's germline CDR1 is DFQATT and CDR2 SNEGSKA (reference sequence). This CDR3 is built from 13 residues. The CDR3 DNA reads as TGCAGCGCCCGGGGGTTAGCCAAAAACATTCAGTACTTC. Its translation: CSARGLAKNIQYF.

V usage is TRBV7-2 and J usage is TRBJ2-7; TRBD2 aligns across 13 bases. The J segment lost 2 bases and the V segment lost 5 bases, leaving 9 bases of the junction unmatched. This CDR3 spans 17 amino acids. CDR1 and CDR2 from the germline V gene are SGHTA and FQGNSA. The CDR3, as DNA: TGTGCCAGCAGCCTTGGACTAGCGGGAGTTCCCCCCTACGAGCAGTACTTC. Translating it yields CASSLGLAGVPPYEQYF.

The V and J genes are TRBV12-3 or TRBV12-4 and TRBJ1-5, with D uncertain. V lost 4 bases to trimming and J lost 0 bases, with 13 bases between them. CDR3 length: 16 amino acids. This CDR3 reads CASSSSTENSNQPQHF. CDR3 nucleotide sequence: TGTGCCAGCAGTTCCTCGACGGAGAATAGCAATCAGCCCCAGCATTTT.